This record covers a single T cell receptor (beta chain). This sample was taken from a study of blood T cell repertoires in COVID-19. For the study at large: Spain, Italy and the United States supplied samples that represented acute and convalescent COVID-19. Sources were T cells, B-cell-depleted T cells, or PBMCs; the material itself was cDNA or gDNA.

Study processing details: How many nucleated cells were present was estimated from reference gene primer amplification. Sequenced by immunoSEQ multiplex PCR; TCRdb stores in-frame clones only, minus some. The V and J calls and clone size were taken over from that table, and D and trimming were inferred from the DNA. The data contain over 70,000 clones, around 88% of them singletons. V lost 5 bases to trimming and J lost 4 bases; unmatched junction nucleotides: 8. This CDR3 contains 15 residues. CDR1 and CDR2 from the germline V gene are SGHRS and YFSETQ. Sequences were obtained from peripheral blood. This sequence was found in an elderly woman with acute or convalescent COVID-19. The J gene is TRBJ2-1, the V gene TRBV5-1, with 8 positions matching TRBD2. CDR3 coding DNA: TGCGCCAGCAGACCAGGACTAGCAGAATACAATGAGCAGTTCTTC. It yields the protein CASRPGLAEYNEQFF.